This passage covers 10 T cell receptor beta chains from one sample sequenced in a study of beta chain features in type 1 diabetes. TCRB transcripts that were expressed got sequenced, as all of the isolated RNA had been reverse transcribed. Here immunoSEQ multiplex PCR was the method, and the copy in TCRdb shows in-frame clones only, minus some. Among about 620,000 clones listed, around 15% were seen once. The sequencing input was naive CD4+ T cells from blood. The receptors derive from a man aged 18 to 29 in good health.

The CDR3 reads CASSRLQGYTGELFF. DNA for the CDR3: TGCGCCAGCAGCCGCCTACAGGGGTACACCGGGGAGCTGTTTTTT. J is TRBJ2-2 and V is TRBV4-3, with 7 bases fitting TRBD1. Germline V gene lookup returns CDR1 LGHNA and CDR2 YSLEER. The CDR3 is made up of 15 amino acids. Trimming at V came to 4 bases and at J to 3 bases, leaving 5 bases not matched to a gene.

A few counts support this clone. This chain links TRBV6-6 with TRBJ2-7; D not certain. The CDR3 runs 10 residues. Per the germline V gene, CDR1 is MNHNY and CDR2 is SVGAGI (reference sequence). The ends were cut back, 10 bases at V and 6 bases at J, with 10 bases in the middle. The CDR3 region is CATSLSEQYF. Here the CDR3 DNA reads TGTGCCACCTCCTTGTCCGAGCAGTACTTC.

This clone has only a few counts. V usage is TRBV4-2 and J usage is TRBJ1-2; 9 bases line up with TRBD1. Germline assignment: CDR1 LGHNA and CDR2 YNFKEQ. CDR3 size: 15 residues. V dropped 1 base and J dropped 6; count of bases not matched to a gene: 6. In DNA, the CDR3 is TGTGCCAGCAGCCAAGCATTGACAGGGGGGCATGGCTACACCTTC. Protein sequence: CASSQALTGGHGYTF.

In its sample, this clone was seen a few times. The CDR3 region has the DNA TGTGCCAGCAGCGTATCGACTAGCGGACTGGAGACCCAGTACTTC. It encodes CASSVSTSGLETQYF. This chain joins TRBV9 and TRBJ2-5; 9 bases are shared with TRBD2. Germline lookup yields CDR1 SGDLS and CDR2 YYNGEE. V dropped 1 base and J dropped 5; count of bases not matched to a gene: 6. The CDR3 sequence is 15 residues long.

The chain links TRBV5-4 to TRBJ1-5, with 9 positions matching TRBD1. CDR3 length: 17 amino acids. V lost 2 bases, J lost 4 bases, and 10 bases stayed unmatched. Germline loops: CDR1 SGHNT, CDR2 YYREEE (reference sequence). The chain's CDR3 is CASSFWTGAAINQPQHF. CDR3 in DNA: TGTGCCAGCAGCTTCTGGACAGGGGCGGCGATAAATCAGCCCCAGCATTTT.

In this sample, this clone turned up a few times. This sequence joins TRBV18 and TRBJ2-5; D is perhaps TRBD1 (6 bases). The germline V gene has CDR1 KGHSH and CDR2 LQKENI. The CDR3 extends over 16 amino acids. V lost 3 bases, J lost 4 bases, and 18 bases lay in between. The CDR3 DNA reads TGTGCCAGCTCACCCTTACAGGGCTGGAGTGGAGAGACCCAGTACTTC. Residues: CASSPLQGWSGETQYF.

This clone was counted only a few times. Other DNA sequences in this specimen translate into the identical CDR3. The CDR3 loop is CASSSGTGLETQYF. The CDR3 DNA is TGCGCCAGCAGCTCGGGGACAGGGCTAGAGACCCAGTACTTC. This sequence joins TRBV5-1 and TRBJ2-5, with TRBD1 matching over 9 bases. This CDR3 spans 14 amino acids. Germline lookup yields CDR1 SGHRS and CDR2 YFSETQ. The J segment lost 4 bases and the V segment lost 3 bases, leaving 4 bases of the junction unmatched.

V usage is TRBV28 and J usage is TRBJ2-7; TRBD1 matches 7 bases. The CDR3 contains 16 residues. The V gene's germline CDR1 is MDHEN and CDR2 SYDVKM. V trimming: 1 base; J trimming: 3 bases; junction bases outside the gene matches: 9. This CDR3 reads CASSLSPGTASYEQYF. Here the CDR3 DNA reads TGTGCCAGCAGTTTATCCCCCGGGACAGCGAGCTACGAGCAGTACTTC.

This chain uses TRBV7-2 with TRBJ1-5, with TRBD1 matching over 9 bases. V lost 4 bases, J lost 6 bases, and 7 bases stayed unmatched. The CDR3 spans 15 residues. Per germline, CDR1 SGHTA and CDR2 FQGNSA. This CDR3 reads CASSSGTGYRQPQHF. Here the CDR3 DNA reads TGTGCCAGCAGCTCCGGGACAGGGTACCGTCAGCCCCAGCATTTT.

This clone was observed a few times. This sequence joins TRBV6-5 and TRBJ1-2, with a weak D call TRBD1 (5 bases). The CDR3 contains 12 residues. Looked up from germline, CDR1 is MNHEY and CDR2 is SVGAGI. The V gene lost 3 bases and the J gene lost 9 bases, with 11 bases spanning the gap. The DNA of the CDR3 is TGTGCCAGCAGTTATTGGGGGACGAGCTACACCTTC. This codes for CASSYWGTSYTF.